This T cell receptor (beta chain) emerged from a study of response to subunit inactivated influenza vaccine. Study observations and caveats: A suggestion made by the authors is that each seasonal influenza vaccination recruits few new T cells.

This clonotype has at least ten counts. Its antigen remains unknown. CDR1 and CDR2 from the germline V gene are LNHNV and YYDKDF (reference sequence). CDR3 size: 15 residues. V dropped 1 base and J dropped 3 bases, with 13 bases sitting between them. TCRdb used MiXCR to reprocess the RT-PCR reads, holding one entry per CDR3 protein. The sample shows around 480,000 distinct CDR3 sequences, approximately 11% of them seen only once. The origin of this receptor is a man between 45 and 60 years old who received an inactivated influenza vaccine. The J gene is TRBJ2-7, the V gene TRBV15, with D perhaps being TRBD1 or TRBD2 (5 bases each). The sequencing here drew on PBMCs from blood, taken roughly 46 days after vaccination. In DNA form, the CDR3 reads TGTGCCACCAGCAGAGGAGTTGAGGGGATCTACGAGCAGTACTTC. Protein: CATSRGVEGIYEQYF.